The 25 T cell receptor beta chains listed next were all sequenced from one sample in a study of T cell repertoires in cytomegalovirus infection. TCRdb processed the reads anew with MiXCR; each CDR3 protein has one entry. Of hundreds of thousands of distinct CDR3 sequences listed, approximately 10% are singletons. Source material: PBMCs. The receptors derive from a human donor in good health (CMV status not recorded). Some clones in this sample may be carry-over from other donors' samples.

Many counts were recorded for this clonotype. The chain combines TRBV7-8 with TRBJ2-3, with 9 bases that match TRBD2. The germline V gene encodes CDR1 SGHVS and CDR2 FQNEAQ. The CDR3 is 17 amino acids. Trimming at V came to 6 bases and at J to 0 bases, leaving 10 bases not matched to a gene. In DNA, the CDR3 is TGTGCCAGCAGTAGGGGGCTAGCGGGGACGAGCACAGATACGCAGTATTTT. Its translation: CASSRGLAGTSTDTQYF.

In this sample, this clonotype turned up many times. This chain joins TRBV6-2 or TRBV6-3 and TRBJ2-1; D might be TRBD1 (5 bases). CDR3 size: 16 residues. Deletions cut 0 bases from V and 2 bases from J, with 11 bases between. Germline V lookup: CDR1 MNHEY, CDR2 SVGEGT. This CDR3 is CASSYSIGAAYNEQFF. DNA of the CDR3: TGTGCCAGCAGTTACTCGATTGGGGCCGCCTACAATGAGCAGTTCTTC.

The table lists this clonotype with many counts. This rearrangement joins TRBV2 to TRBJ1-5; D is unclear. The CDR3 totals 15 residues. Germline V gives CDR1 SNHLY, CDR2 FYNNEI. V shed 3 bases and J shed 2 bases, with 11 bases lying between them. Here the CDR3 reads CASSEGWPGNQPQHF. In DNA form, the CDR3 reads TGTGCCAGCAGTGAGGGATGGCCGGGCAATCAGCCCCAGCATTTT.

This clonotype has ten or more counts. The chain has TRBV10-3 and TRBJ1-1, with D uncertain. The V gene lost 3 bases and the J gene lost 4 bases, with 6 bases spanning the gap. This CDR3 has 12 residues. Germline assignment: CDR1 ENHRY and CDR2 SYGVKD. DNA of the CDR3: TGTGCCATCAGTGACTGGCCCACTGAAGCTTTCTTT. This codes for CAISDWPTEAFF.

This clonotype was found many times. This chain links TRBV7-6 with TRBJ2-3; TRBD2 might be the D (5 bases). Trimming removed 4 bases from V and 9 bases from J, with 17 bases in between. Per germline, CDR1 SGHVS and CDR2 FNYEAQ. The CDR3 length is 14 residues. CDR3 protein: CASSSLERRGTQYF. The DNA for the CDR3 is TGTGCCAGCAGCTCCCTGGAGCGGAGAGGAACGCAGTATTTT.

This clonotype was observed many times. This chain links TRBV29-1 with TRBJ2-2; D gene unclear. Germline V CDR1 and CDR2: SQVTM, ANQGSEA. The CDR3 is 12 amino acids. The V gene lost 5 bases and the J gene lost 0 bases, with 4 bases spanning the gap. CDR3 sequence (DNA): TGCAGCGTTCTCGCGAACACCGGGGAGCTGTTTTTT. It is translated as CSVLANTGELFF.

CDR3 DNA sequence: TGTGCCAGTAGTATCCCCTCCATGAACACTGAAGCTTTCTTT. Protein sequence: CASSIPSMNTEAFF. The chain recombines TRBV19 with TRBJ1-1; no clear D gene. Trimming cost V 3 bases and J 0 bases, with 8 bases left between them. The length of the CDR3 is 14 residues. CDR1 and CDR2 (germline): LNHDA, SQIVND (reference sequence).

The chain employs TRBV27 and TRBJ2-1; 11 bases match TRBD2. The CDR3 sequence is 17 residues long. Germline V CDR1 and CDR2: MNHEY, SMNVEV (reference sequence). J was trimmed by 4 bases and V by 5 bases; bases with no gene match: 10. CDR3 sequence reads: CASSPEVAGGVYNEQFF. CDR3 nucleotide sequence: TGTGCCAGCAGTCCGGAGGTAGCGGGGGGGGTTTACAATGAGCAGTTCTTC.

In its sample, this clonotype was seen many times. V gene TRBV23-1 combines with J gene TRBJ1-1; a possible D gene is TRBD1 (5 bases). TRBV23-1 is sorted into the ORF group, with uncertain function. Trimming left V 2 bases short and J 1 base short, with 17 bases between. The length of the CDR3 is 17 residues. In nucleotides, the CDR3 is TGCGCCAGCAGTCAAAACTCCCGGGACCTTACGAACACTGAAGCTTTCTTT. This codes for CASSQNSRDLTNTEAFF.

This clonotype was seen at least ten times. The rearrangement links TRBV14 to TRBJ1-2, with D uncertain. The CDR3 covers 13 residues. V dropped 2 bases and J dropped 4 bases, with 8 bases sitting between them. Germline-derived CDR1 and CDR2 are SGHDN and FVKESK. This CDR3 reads CASSQTTTYGYTF. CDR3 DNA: TGTGCCAGCAGCCAAACAACAACCTATGGCTACACCTTC.

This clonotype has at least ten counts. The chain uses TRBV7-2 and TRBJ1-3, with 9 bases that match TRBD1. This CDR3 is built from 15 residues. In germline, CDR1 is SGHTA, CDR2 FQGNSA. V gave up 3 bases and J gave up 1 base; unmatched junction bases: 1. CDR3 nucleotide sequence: TGTGCCAGCAGCTTGGGGACAGGGTCTGGAAACACCATATATTTT. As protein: CASSLGTGSGNTIYF.

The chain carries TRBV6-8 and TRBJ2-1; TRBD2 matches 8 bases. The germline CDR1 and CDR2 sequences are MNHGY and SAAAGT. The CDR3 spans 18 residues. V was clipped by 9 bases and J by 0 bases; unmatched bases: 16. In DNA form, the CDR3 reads TGTGCCAGTGACATAGGTGCGGGGGGTCCAAGCTCCTACAATGAGCAGTTCTTC. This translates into CASDIGAGGPSSYNEQFF.

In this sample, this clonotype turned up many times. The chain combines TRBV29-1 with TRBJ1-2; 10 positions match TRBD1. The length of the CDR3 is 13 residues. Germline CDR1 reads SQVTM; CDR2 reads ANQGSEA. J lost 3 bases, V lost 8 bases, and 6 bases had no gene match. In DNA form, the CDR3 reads TGCAGCACAACGGACAGGGGGGACTATGGCTACACCTTC. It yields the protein CSTTDRGDYGYTF.

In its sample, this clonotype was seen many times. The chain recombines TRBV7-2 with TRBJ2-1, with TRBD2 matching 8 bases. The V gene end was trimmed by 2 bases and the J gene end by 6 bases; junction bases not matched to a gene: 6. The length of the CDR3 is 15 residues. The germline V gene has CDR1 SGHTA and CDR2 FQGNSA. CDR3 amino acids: CASSLLAGGVNEQFF. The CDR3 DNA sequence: TGTGCCAGCAGCTTATTGGCGGGGGGCGTCAATGAGCAGTTCTTC.

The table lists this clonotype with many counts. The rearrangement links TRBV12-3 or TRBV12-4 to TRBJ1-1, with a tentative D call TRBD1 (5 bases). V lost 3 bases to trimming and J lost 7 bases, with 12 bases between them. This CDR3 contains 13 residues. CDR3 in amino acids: CASSFSVRGEAFF. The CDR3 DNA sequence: TGTGCCAGCAGTTTTTCCGTAAGGGGTGAAGCTTTCTTT.

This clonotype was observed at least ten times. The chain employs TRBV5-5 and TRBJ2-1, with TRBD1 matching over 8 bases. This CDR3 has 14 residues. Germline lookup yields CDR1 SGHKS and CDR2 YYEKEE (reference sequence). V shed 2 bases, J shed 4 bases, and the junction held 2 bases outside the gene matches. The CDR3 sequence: CASSFRQGYNEQFF. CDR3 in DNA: TGTGCCAGCAGCTTTCGACAGGGGTACAATGAGCAGTTCTTC.

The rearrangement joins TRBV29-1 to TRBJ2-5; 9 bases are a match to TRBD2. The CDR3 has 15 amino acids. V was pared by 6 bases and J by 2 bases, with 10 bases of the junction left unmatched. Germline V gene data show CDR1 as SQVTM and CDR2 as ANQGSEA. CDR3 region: CSVVVLAGIQETQYF. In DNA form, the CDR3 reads TGCAGCGTGGTCGTTCTAGCGGGGATTCAAGAGACCCAGTACTTC.

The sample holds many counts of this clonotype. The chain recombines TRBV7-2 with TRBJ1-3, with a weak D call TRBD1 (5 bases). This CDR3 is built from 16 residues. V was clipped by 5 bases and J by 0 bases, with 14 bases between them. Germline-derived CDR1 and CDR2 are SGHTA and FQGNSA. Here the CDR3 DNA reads TGTGCCAGCAGCCCTTTCAAGGGGCCCTCTGGAAACACCATATATTTT. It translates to CASSPFKGPSGNTIYF.

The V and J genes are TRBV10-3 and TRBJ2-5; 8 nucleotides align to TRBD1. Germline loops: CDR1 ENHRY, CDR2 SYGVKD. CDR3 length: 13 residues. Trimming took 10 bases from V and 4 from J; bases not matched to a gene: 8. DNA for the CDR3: TGTGCCACCTTGGACAGGGTAGGAGAGACCCAGTACTTC. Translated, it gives CATLDRVGETQYF.

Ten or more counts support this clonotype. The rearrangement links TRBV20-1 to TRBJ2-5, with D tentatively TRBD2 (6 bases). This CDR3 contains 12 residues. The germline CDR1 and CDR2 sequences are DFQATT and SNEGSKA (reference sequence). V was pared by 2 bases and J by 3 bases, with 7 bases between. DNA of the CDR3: TGCAGTGCTAGATGGAGGGAAGAGACCCAGTACTTC. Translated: CSARWREETQYF.

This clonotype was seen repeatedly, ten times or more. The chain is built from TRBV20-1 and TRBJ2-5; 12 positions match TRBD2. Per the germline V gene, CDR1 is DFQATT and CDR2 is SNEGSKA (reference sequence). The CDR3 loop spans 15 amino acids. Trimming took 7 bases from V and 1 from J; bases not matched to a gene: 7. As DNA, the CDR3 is TGCAGTGTCCGGACTAGCGGGGTGCTCCAAGAGACCCAGTACTTC. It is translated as CSVRTSGVLQETQYF.

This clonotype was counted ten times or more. CDR3 bases: TGTGCCAGCAGCTTCCCCGGGGCGTCTAATGAAAAACTGTTTTTT. It encodes CASSFPGASNEKLFF. The V and J genes are TRBV7-9 and TRBJ1-4; D possibly corresponds to TRBD1 (5 bases). This CDR3 region has 15 residues. Germline assignment: CDR1 SEHNR and CDR2 FQNEAQ (reference sequence). Trimming shortened V by 3 bases and J by 3 bases, and 11 bases separated the two germline ends.

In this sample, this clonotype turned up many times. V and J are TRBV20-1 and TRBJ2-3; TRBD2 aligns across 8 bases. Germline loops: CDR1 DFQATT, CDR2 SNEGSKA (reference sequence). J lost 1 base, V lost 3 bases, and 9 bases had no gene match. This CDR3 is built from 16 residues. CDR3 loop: CSASLRGGLRTDTQYF. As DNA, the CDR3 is TGCAGTGCTAGCCTCCGCGGGGGGCTTCGCACAGATACGCAGTATTTT.

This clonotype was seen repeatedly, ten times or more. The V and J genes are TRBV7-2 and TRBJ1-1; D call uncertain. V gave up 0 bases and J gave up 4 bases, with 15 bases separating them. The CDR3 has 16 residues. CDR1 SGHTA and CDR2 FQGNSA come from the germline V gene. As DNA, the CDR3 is TGTGCCAGCAGCTTAGCAAGATTCGGGGAGGGCACTGAAGCTTTCTTT. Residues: CASSLARFGEGTEAFF.

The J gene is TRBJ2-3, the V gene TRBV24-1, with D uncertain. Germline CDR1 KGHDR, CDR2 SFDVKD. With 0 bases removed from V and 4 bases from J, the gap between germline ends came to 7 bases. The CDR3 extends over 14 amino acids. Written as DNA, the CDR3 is TGTGCCACCAGTGATTTGGCAGCGTCAGATACGCAGTATTTT. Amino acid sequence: CATSDLAASDTQYF.